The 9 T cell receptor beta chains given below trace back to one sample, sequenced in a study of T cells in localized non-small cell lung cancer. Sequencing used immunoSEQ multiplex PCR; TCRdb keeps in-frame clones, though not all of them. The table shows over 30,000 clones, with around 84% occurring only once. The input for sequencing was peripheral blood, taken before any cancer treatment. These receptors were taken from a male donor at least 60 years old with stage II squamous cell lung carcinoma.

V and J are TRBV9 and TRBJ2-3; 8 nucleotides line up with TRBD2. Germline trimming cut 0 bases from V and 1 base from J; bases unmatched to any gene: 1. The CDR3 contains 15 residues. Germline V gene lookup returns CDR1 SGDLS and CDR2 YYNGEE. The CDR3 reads CASSVEAGGTDTQYF. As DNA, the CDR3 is TGTGCCAGCAGCGTAGAAGCGGGGGGCACAGATACGCAGTATTTT.

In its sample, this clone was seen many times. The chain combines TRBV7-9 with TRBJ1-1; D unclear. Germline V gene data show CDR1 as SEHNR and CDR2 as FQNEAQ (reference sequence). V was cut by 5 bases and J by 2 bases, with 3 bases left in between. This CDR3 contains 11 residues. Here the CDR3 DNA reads TGTGCCAGCAGCCTTAACACTGAAGCTTTCTTT. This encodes CASSLNTEAFF.

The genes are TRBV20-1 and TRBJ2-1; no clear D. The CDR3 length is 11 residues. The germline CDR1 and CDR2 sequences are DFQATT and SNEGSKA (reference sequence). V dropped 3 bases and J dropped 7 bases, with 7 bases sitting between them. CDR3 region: CSASGRNEQFF. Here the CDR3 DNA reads TGCAGTGCTAGTGGGCGAAATGAGCAGTTCTTC.

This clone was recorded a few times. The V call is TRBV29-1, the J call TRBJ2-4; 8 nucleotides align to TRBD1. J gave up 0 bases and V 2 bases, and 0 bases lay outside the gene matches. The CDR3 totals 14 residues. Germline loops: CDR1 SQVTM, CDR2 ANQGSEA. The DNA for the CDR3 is TGCAGCGTTGAAACAGGGGGAGCCAAAAACATTCAGTACTTC. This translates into CSVETGGAKNIQYF. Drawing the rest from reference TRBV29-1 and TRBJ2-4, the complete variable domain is SAVISQKPSRDICQRGTSLTIQCQVDSQVTMMFWYRQQPGQSLTLIATANQGSEATYESGFVIDKFPISRPNLTFSTLTVSNMSPEDSSIYLCSVETGGAKNIQYFGAGTRLSVL.

DNA for the CDR3: TGCAGCGTTCTTGGATTTAGCTCCTACGAGCAGTACTTC. Its translation: CSVLGFSSYEQYF. This chain links TRBV29-1 with TRBJ2-7, with no clear D. In germline, CDR1 is SQVTM, CDR2 ANQGSEA. The germline V and J ends were trimmed by 5 bases and 0 bases, with 11 bases remaining between them. The CDR3 is 13 amino acids.

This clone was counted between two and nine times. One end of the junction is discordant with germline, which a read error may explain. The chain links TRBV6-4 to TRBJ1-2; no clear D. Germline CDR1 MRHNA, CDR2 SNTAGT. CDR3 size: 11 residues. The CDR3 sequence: CASSDSFRWAF. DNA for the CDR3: TGTGCCAGCAGTGACTCCTTCAGGTGGGCCTTC.

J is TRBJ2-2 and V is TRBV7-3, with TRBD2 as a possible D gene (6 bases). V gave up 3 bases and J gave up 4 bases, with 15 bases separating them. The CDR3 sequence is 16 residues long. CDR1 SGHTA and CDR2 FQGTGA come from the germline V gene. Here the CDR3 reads CASSFGRGLGTGELFF. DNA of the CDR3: TGTGCCAGCAGCTTTGGACGGGGGTTGGGCACCGGGGAGCTGTTTTTT. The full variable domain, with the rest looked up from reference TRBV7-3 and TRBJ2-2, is GAGVSQTPSNKVTEKGKYVELRCDPISGHTALYWYRQSLGQGPEFLIYFQGTGAADDSGLPNDRFFAVRPEGSVSTLKIQRTERGDSAVYLCASSFGRGLGTGELFFGEGSRLTVL.

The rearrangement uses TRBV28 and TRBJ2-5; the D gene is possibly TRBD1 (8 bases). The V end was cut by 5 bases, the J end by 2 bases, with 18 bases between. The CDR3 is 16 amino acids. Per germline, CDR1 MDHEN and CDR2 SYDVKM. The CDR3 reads CASSPRQGRAQETQYF. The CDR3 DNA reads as TGTGCCAGCAGTCCTCGACAGGGGAGGGCACAAGAGACCCAGTACTTC.

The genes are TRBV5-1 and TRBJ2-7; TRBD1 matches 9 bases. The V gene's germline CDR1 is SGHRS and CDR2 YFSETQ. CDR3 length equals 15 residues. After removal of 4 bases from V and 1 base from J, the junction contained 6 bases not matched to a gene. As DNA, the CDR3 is TGCGCCAGCAGCGGGGGACAGGGACGATCCTACGAGCAGTACTTC. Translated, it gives CASSGGQGRSYEQYF.